This T cell receptor (beta chain) derives from a study of neoadjuvant anti-PD-1 for oral cavity cancer. Study information: Patients mostly received three to four biweekly nivolumab doses at 3 mg/kg before surgery. Study results and caveats: TCR analyses covered only a few patients per response group.

This sample's time point: after neoadjuvant nivolumab, at surgical resection. Method: immunoSEQ multiplex PCR; TCRdb's copy keeps in-frame clones and lacks some. Of around 65,000 clones in the sample, about 86% are singletons; the top ten hold 2.5% to 3%. Points on this clone: As yet, its antigen is unknown.

This specimen consisted of PBMCs, obtained after nivolumab (anti-PD-1) treatment. The TCR was taken from a person aged 40 to 85 with oral cavity squamous cell carcinoma.

The CDR3 DNA follows: TGTGCCAGCAGCCAACCCGAGGGGGCTGGGGCCAACGTCCTGACTTTC. It codes for CASSQPEGAGANVLTF. This chain joins TRBV4-2 and TRBJ2-6, with D maybe TRBD1 (6 bases). Trimming took off 2 bases at V and 2 bases at J, with 10 bases between the two ends. Germline CDR1 is LGHNA and CDR2 is YNFKEQ. The CDR3 is made up of 16 amino acids.